The present entry profiles one TCR beta chain with its context. Clones were sequenced by immunoSEQ multiplex PCR, and TCRdb holds only the in-frame ones, with some missing. The table shows 34,000 or so clones, with 70% to 90% occurring only once. Control samples were healthy donors' buffy coats. This specimen comes from a study of STAT5B mutations in CD4+ large granular lymphocyte leukemia. The germline CDR1 and CDR2 sequences are SNHLY and FYNNEI. V was clipped by 2 bases and J by 4 bases; unmatched bases: 19. The CDR3 has 20 residues. This chain links TRBV2 with TRBJ2-7; TRBD1 aligns across 11 bases. This clonotype was sampled from a human donor in good health. The sequencing sample was made of CD4+ T cells from blood buffy coats. CDR3 sequence reads: CASSERGSRWTGGGNYEQYF. The CDR3 DNA sequence: TGTGCCAGCAGTGAAAGGGGGAGCAGGTGGACAGGGGGCGGGAATTACGAGCAGTACTTC.